Detailed here is one T cell receptor (beta chain). Its antigen is not known. The data are from a study of T cells in tumors after PD-1 blockade. Study background: Treatment was either pembrolizumab 200 mg every 3 weeks or cemiplimab 350 mg every 2 weeks. On average, peripheral blood gave about 110,000 TCR templates and 35,000 to 40,000 unique clonotypes.

The protocol was immunoSEQ multiplex PCR, while the TCRdb copy is restricted to in-frame clones and leaves out a portion. The data show about 24,000 clones, with over 80% seen just once and 12% held by the top ten. Regarding the study as a whole: Peripheral recruitment is suggested, as some novel exhausted tumor clones were in pre-treatment blood.

V lost 4 bases and J lost 8; bases outside the gene matches: 12. The CDR3 runs 16 residues. Per the germline V gene, CDR1 is SGHKS and CDR2 is YYEKEE (reference sequence). The receptor was isolated from a human donor with basal cell carcinoma. This specimen consisted of PBMCs, obtained after anti-PD-1 treatment. The chain joins TRBV5-5 to TRBJ1-4, with 9 nucleotides matching TRBD1. Written as DNA, the CDR3 is TGTGCCAGCAGCCTAAAACGGGACAGGGTGCGGGAAAAACTGTTTTTT. Translated: CASSLKRDRVREKLFF.